These 22 T cell receptor beta chains were all obtained from the same sample, sequenced in a study of tumor-infiltrating lymphocytes in primary liver carcinoma. Making TCR beta cDNA involved around 520 ng total RNA and a constant-region primer. What produced the TCR beta libraries was three nested multiplex PCR rounds using slightly modified ARM-PCR. For approximately 11 cycles apiece, the opening two PCR rounds ran with TRBV1-TRBV30 forward primers and a C-beta reverse primer. MiXCR, run by TCRdb on the multiplex PCR reads, gives a single entry per CDR3 protein. Of nearly 45,000 distinct CDR3 sequences in the sample, 73% are singletons; the top ten hold over 15%. Extraction of RNA together with DNA used 20-30 mg of unsorted bulk tissue. The sequenced sample was liver tumor tissue from sampling region 2. Stated subset: tumor region T2, inferior pole. The receptors originated from a man aged 40-49 years with primary liver carcinoma and hepatitis B virus infection.

This clonotype was counted once. One junction end does not reproduce the germline sequence, and a read error may be involved. V is TRBV29-1 and J is TRBJ1-5, with D possibly being TRBD1 (5 bases). Germline V gives CDR1 SQVTM, CDR2 ANQGSEA. The CDR3 totals 12 residues. CDR3 amino acids: CSDEEGDQSQHF. CDR3 coding DNA: TGCAGCGACGAAGAAGGGGATCAGTCCCAGCATTTT.

This clonotype came up once. Lacking the conserved final phenylalanine or tryptophan, this CDR3 likely reflects a read error. No DNA is shown, since the ends of the CDR3 on it are uncertain; the CDR3 is the one TCRdb lists. The chain is built from TRBV11-1 and TRBJ2-7. In germline, CDR1 is SGHAT, CDR2 FQDESV (reference sequence). The CDR3 is 13 residues long, counting both termini. The CDR3 loop reads CASMGKRSYEQCI.

Comment on this clonotype: A junction boundary mismatches the germline segment, possibly from a read error. The chain links TRBV6-1 to TRBJ2-7; tentatively, D is TRBD1 (6 bases). The V gene's germline CDR1 is MNHNS and CDR2 SASEGT. The CDR3 is 15 amino acids. The CDR3 DNA reads TGTGTCAGCAGTGAATCAGGGGTCAGCTCCTACGAGCAGTACTTC. Protein: CVSSESGVSSYEQYF.

This chain uses TRBV5-4 with TRBJ2-5, with TRBD1 matching 9 bases. Germline CDR1 reads SGHNT; CDR2 reads YYREEE (reference sequence). J lost 4 bases, V lost 7 bases, and 5 bases had no gene match. This CDR3 is built from 13 residues. CDR3: CASFNRGRETQYF. CDR3 sequence (DNA): TGTGCCAGCTTTAACAGGGGGCGAGAGACCCAGTACTTC.

Notes on this clonotype: This is likely a read error, given that the CDR3 carries no conserved phenylalanine or tryptophan at its end. The chain recombines TRBV6-5 with TRBJ2-7, with 8 bases matching TRBD1. The CDR3 is 13 amino acids. In germline, CDR1 is MNHEY, CDR2 SVGAGI. The CDR3 DNA reads TGTGCCAGCAGGGGGACAGGCGAATACGAACAGTACTCC. This codes for CASRGTGEYEQYS.

A word on this clonotype: One end of the junction varies from germline; a read error may be responsible. The V gene is TRBV11-2, the J gene TRBJ1-5; D possibly corresponds to TRBD1 (6 bases). The germline CDR1 and CDR2 sequences are SGHAT and FQNNGV. There are 17 residues in the CDR3. CDR3 coding DNA: TGTGCCAGCAGCTTAGTAAGGGTAACAGGGAACAATCAGCCCAAGTATTTT. This translates into CASSLVRVTGNNQPKYF.

The V call is TRBV11-3, the J call TRBJ2-1, with D uncertain. This CDR3 has 14 residues. V gave up 10 bases and J gave up 5 bases, with 18 bases separating them. CDR1 and CDR2 from the germline V gene are SGHNT and YENEEA. Here the CDR3 reads CANGLDISNNEQFF. DNA for the CDR3: TGTGCCAACGGCTTAGACATCTCGAACAATGAGCAGTTCTTC.

For this clonotype: One junction end does not reproduce the germline sequence, and a read error may be involved. J is TRBJ2-6 and V is TRBV11-2, with no clear D. From germline, CDR1 is SGHAT and CDR2 FQNNGV. The CDR3 contains 18 residues. CDR3 sequence: CASSSWVSNLSGVNVLTF. CDR3 DNA: TGTGCCAGTAGCAGCTGGGTATCAAATCTCTCTGGGGTCAACGTCCTGACTTTC.

At least ten counts were recorded for this clonotype. This sequence joins TRBV28 and TRBJ2-6; D is possibly TRBD2 (5 bases). The CDR3 runs 16 residues. The germline V gene has CDR1 MDHEN and CDR2 SYDVKM. Trimming shortened V by 7 bases and J by 1 base, and 14 bases separated the two germline ends. The CDR3 DNA is TGTGCCAGCACCCCTCGGGAATTTTCTGGGGCCAACGTCCTGACTTTC. Its protein product is CASTPREFSGANVLTF.

Concerning this clonotype: At one boundary the junction diverges from the germline segment, which might be a read error. The chain employs TRBV4-1 and TRBJ2-5; D gene ambiguous. The CDR3 length is 12 residues. CDR1 and CDR2 from the germline V gene are MGHRA and YSYEKL. In DNA form, the CDR3 reads TGCGCCAGCAGCCAACATCAAGAGACCCAGTACTTT. Protein product: CASSQHQETQYF.

The rearrangement links TRBV5-1 to TRBJ1-1; D is undetermined. Germline V gene lookup returns CDR1 SGHRS and CDR2 YFSETQ. Trimming pared 4 bases from V and 4 bases from J, leaving 14 bases between. The CDR3 contains 14 residues. CDR3 nucleotides: TGCGCCAGCAGCGCCGCTGGTGGGTTCACTGAAGCTTTCTTT. Encoded protein: CASSAAGGFTEAFF.

For this clonotype: Being one base from a much bigger clone, this may be a read error. This chain connects TRBV5-1 to TRBJ2-3, with 11 bases that match TRBD2. Germline V lookup: CDR1 SGHRS, CDR2 YFSETQ. The CDR3 is made up of 16 amino acids. The CDR3 sequence is CTSSLPLAGGEDTQYF. The CDR3 DNA reads TGCACCAGCAGCTTGCCTCTAGCGGGAGGTGAAGATACGCAGTATTTT.

This clonotype occurred once. The genes are TRBV6-1 and TRBJ2-5; tentatively, D is TRBD2 (6 bases). CDR3 size: 13 residues. With 9 bases removed from V and 6 bases from J, the gap between germline ends came to 17 bases. Germline V lookup: CDR1 MNHNS, CDR2 SASEGT. This CDR3 reads CASSLDYDQTQYF. The CDR3 DNA reads as TGTGCCAGTAGCCTGGACTATGATCAGACCCAGTACTTC.

With respect to this clonotype: At one end, the junction sequence differs from germline, possibly due to a read error. The J gene is TRBJ2-7, the V gene TRBV20-1; D uncertain. The germline gives CDR1 DFQATT, CDR2 SNEGSKA (reference sequence). The CDR3 loop spans 13 amino acids. CDR3 DNA: TGCAGTGCTAGGGCAGGCCTCGACCACGATCAGTACTTC. This translates into CSARAGLDHDQYF.

The table lists this clonotype with many counts. Because it lacks the conserved phenylalanine or tryptophan at the end, this CDR3 is likely a read error. V is TRBV6-5 and J is TRBJ2-7; D gene uncertain. The CDR3 spans 12 residues. Trimming shortened V by 7 bases and J by 2 bases, and 9 bases separated the two germline ends. Germline V gives CDR1 MNHEY, CDR2 SVGAGI. The CDR3 DNA is TGTGCCAGCAAGTCACCGACCTACGAGCAGTACTCC. Its translation is CASKSPTYEQYS.

This clonotype qualifies as medium-sized. The chain has TRBV29-1 and TRBJ1-5; 7 nucleotides agree with TRBD1. Germline CDR1 and CDR2: SQVTM and ANQGSEA. The CDR3 has 13 amino acids. J gave up 2 bases and V 2 bases, and 0 bases lay outside the gene matches. As DNA, the CDR3 is TGCAGCGTTGAAACAGGGGGCAATCAGCCCCAGCATTTT. It translates to CSVETGGNQPQHF.

The V gene is TRBV6-2 or TRBV6-3, the J gene TRBJ2-3; possibly TRBD1 or TRBD2 for D (5 bases each). The germline CDR1 and CDR2 sequences are MNHEY and SVGEGT. CDR3 length equals 16 residues. Trimming removed 6 bases from V and 5 bases from J, with 21 bases in between. This chain's CDR3 is CASSYGASRSEDTQYF. In DNA form, the CDR3 reads TGTGCCAGCAGCTACGGGGCGTCCAGGAGTGAAGATACGCAGTATTTT.

V gene TRBV24-1 combines with J gene TRBJ2-5, with TRBD1 matching 7 bases. Germline loops: CDR1 KGHDR, CDR2 SFDVKD. The CDR3 length is 15 residues. In DNA form, the CDR3 reads TGTGTCATCAGTGACCCTCGGACAGGTGGGGAGACCCAGTACTTC. As protein: CVISDPRTGGETQYF.

The chain has TRBV11-2 and TRBJ2-7; D unresolved. Germline CDR1 SGHAT, CDR2 FQNNGV. The CDR3 has 14 residues. The germline V and J ends were trimmed by 5 bases and 1 base, with 12 bases remaining between them. CDR3 sequence (DNA): TGTGCCAGCAGCCCTAACTGGAATTCCTACGAGCAGTACTTC. Protein: CASSPNWNSYEQYF.

Comment on this clonotype: The junction shows a germline mismatch at one end, possibly a read error. The chain links TRBV29-1 to TRBJ2-3, with 9 bases that match TRBD1. Germline values: CDR1 SQVTM, CDR2 ANQGSEA. The CDR3 consists of 14 residues. The CDR3 loop is CSVTRDRAYNEQFF. CDR3 DNA: TGCAGCGTCACCCGGGACAGGGCGTACAATGAGCAGTTCTTT.

This sequence joins TRBV12-3 or TRBV12-4 and TRBJ2-7; D is unclear. The V end lost 5 bases, the J end lost 4 bases, and 15 bases lay between the germline ends. The CDR3 length is 14 residues. The CDR3 DNA is TGTGCCAGCAGTCCCCGTGGCGAACCTTACGAGCAGTACTTC. It encodes CASSPRGEPYEQYF.

This clonotype was seen many times. This chain uses TRBV19 with TRBJ1-5, with TRBD1 matching over 7 bases. V shed 7 bases and J 7 bases; nucleotides not matched to a gene: 10. Germline lookup yields CDR1 LNHDA and CDR2 SQIVND (reference sequence). CDR3 length equals 14 residues. CDR3 nucleotides: TGTGCCAGTAACCGTGGAGGGGGCAGCCAGCCCCAGCATTTT. Encoded protein: CASNRGGGSQPQHF.